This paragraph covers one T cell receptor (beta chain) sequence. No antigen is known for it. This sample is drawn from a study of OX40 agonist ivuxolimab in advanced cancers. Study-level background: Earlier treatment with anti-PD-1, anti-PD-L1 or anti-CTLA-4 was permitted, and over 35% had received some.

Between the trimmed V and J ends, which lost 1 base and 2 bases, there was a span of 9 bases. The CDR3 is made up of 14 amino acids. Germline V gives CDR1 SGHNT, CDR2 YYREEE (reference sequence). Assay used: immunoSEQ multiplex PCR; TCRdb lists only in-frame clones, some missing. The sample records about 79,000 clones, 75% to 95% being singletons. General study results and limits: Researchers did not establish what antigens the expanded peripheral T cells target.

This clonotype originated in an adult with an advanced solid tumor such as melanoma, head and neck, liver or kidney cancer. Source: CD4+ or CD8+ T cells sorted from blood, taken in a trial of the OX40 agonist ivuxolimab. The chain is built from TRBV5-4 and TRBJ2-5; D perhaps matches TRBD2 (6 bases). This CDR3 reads CASSLREVQETQYF. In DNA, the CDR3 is TGTGCCAGCAGCTTGAGGGAGGTTCAAGAGACCCAGTACTTC.